The clone carrying this T cell receptor (beta chain) was recorded at least ten times. Its antigen is still unknown. One entry per CDR3 protein results from TCRdb running MiXCR on the 5' RACE reads. The sample shows roughly 120,000 distinct CDR3 sequences, 7.4% of them seen only once. The CDR3 runs 14 residues. Germline trimming cut 3 bases from V and 6 bases from J; bases unmatched to any gene: 4. Germline values: CDR1 SEHNR, CDR2 FQNEAQ (reference sequence). The sample belongs to a study of T cells after yellow fever vaccination. General study points: Most clones from primary vaccination resurfaced after the booster (around 97% CD4, around 89% CD8).

This TCR was recovered from a man in his late teens or twenties who received the YFV17D yellow fever vaccine. The chain joins TRBV7-9 to TRBJ1-5, with TRBD1 identical over 8 bases. The starting material was CD4+ T cells sorted from PBMCs, obtained more than 8 days after the first yellow fever vaccination. The CDR3 loop is CASSFQGAAQPQHF. The CDR3 region has the DNA TGTGCCAGCAGCTTTCAGGGGGCGGCTCAGCCCCAGCATTTT.